This T cell receptor beta chain was found in a study of blood T cell repertoires in COVID-19. Overall study: Acute and convalescent COVID-19 samples came from the United States, Italy and Spain. Nucleic acid was either cDNA or gDNA, and it came from T cells, B-cell-depleted T cells, or PBMCs.

Enrollees, roughly 18 to 89 years old, lived in 25 or so US areas. The CDR3 sequence is 13 residues long. Trimming shortened V by 5 bases and J by 4 bases, and 13 bases separated the two germline ends. The germline V gene has CDR1 SGHKS and CDR2 YYEKEE (reference sequence). Original methodology: Nucleated cell counts were estimated from reference gene primer amplification. Repertoires were generated with immunoSEQ multiplex PCR, while TCRdb's copy carries only in-frame clones and drops some. Clone size and the V and J calls come from that table; the DNA yielded D and trimming. The profile shows 130,000 or so clones, 84% of them singletons.

The chain carries TRBV5-5 and TRBJ2-7; D is ambiguous. The sample was PBMCs or T cells enriched from blood (not recorded which). This clonotype was obtained from a man between 35 and 55 years old with acute COVID-19. The DNA for the CDR3 is TGTGCCAGCAGTGCCTCGGGTCCGTACGAGCAGTACTTC. Amino acid sequence: CASSASGPYEQYF.